The source of this T cell receptor beta chain is a study of early T cells in non-severe SARS-CoV-2 infection. Each CDR3 protein gets one entry after TCRdb re-called the 5' RACE reads with MiXCR. The sample records 64,000 or so distinct CDR3 sequences, about an eighth being singletons. This clonotype has just a few counts. Germline CDR1 is MNHEY and CDR2 is SVGEGT. V dropped 9 bases and J dropped 2 bases, with 8 bases sitting between them. CDR3 length: 12 residues. The V and J genes are TRBV6-2 or TRBV6-3 and TRBJ1-5; the D is unclear. The TCR comes from an adult who was a healthcare worker with PCR-confirmed SARS-CoV-2 infection or an uninfected control (not recorded which). The sample was whole blood. Written as DNA, the CDR3 is TGTGCCAGTAGGCCAGGCAATCAGCCCCAGCATTTT. It is translated as CASRPGNQPQHF.